This TCR beta chain was captured by sequencing in a study of T cell repertoires in cytomegalovirus infection. TCRdb re-derived calls from the reads in MiXCR, one entry per CDR3 protein. This sample carries fewer than 1,000,000 distinct CDR3 sequences, roughly 30% of them seen once, and the ten largest clones take roughly 12%. This clonotype was counted once. What it recognizes is unknown. Germline-derived CDR1 and CDR2 are MGHDK and SYGVNS. The V and J ends lost 1 base and 4 bases respectively, with 9 bases between them. The CDR3 has 14 residues. Sample: cultured CD8+ T cells from PBMCs, taken from culture after CMV antigen stimulation. This chain links TRBV25-1 with TRBJ2-3; D gene unclear. The TCR originated in a human donor in good health (CMV status not recorded). Some clones in this sample may be carry-over from other donors' samples. This CDR3 reads CASSEWEGSDTQYF. For the CDR3, the DNA is TGTGCCAGCAGTGAATGGGAAGGGTCAGATACGCAGTATTTT.